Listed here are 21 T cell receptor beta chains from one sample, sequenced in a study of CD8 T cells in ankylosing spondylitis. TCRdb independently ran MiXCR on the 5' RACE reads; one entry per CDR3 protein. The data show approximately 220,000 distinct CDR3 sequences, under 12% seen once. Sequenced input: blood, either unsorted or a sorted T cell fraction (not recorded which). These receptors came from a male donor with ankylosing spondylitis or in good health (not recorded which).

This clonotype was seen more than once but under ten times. This chain's CDR3 is CASGSDEQYF. In DNA, the CDR3 is TGTGCCAGTGGGTCGGACGAGCAGTACTTC. The rearrangement uses TRBV12-3 or TRBV12-4 and TRBJ2-7; D remains ambiguous. Trimming removed 9 bases at V and 5 bases at J, with 8 bases between. The CDR3 extends over 10 amino acids.

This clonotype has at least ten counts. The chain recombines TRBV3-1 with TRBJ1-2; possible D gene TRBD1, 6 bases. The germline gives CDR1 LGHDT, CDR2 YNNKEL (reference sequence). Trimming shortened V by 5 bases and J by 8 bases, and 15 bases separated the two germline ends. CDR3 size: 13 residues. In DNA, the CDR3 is TGTGCCAGCAGCTCAGGACAGCGAAAGGGCTACACCTTC. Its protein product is CASSSGQRKGYTF.

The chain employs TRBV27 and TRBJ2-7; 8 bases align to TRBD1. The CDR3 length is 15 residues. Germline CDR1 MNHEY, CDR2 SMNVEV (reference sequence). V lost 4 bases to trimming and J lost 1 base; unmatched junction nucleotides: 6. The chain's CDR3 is CASSYKRDRSYEQYF. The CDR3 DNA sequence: TGTGCCAGCAGTTACAAAAGGGACAGGTCCTACGAGCAGTACTTC.

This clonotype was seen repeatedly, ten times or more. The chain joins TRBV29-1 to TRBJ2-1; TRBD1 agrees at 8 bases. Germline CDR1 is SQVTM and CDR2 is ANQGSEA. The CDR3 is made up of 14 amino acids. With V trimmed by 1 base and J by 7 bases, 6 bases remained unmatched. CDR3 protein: CSVEGTGTGNEQFF. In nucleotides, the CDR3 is TGCAGCGTTGAAGGGACAGGGACGGGGAATGAGCAGTTCTTC.

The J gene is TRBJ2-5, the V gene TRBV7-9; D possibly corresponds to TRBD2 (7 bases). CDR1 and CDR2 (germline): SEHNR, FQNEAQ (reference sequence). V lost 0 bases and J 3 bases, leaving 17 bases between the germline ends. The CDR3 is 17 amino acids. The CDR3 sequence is CASSLAAGAGTKETQYF. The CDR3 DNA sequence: TGTGCCAGCAGCTTAGCGGCGGGGGCTGGGACGAAAGAGACCCAGTACTTC.

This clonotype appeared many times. CDR3 coding DNA: TGCAGTGCTGTGACTAGCGGGGTAGTGTCGGATACGCAGTATTTT. Translation: CSAVTSGVVSDTQYF. The V and J genes are TRBV20-1 and TRBJ2-3; 11 bases match TRBD2. Germline assignment: CDR1 DFQATT and CDR2 SNEGSKA (reference sequence). There are 15 residues in the CDR3. J lost 6 bases, V lost 5 bases, and 10 bases had no gene match.

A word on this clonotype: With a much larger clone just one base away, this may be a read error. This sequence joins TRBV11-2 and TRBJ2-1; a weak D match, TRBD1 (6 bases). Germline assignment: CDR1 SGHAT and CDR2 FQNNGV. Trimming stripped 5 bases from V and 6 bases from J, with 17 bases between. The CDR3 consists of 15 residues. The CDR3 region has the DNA TGTGCCAGCAGCCCTATAGGGGGAAAGATCAATGAGCAGTTCTTC. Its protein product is CASSPIGGKINEQFF.

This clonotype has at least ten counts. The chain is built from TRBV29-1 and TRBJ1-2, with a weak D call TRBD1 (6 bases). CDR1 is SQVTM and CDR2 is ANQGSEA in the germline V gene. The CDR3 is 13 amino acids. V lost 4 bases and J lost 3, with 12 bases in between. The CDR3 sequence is CSVAEGGDYGYTF. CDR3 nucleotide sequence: TGCAGCGTTGCTGAGGGGGGAGACTATGGCTACACCTTC. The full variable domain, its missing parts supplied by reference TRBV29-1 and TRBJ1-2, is SAVISQKPSRDICQRGTSLTIQCQVDSQVTMMFWYRQQPGQSLTLIATANQGSEATYESGFVIDKFPISRPNLTFSTLTVSNMSPEDSSIYLCSVAEGGDYGYTFGSGTRLTVV.

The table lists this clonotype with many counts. The CDR3 region is CASSREQGGSGNTIYF. The DNA for the CDR3 is TGCGCCAGCAGCAGAGAACAGGGGGGATCTGGAAACACCATATATTTT. V and J are TRBV5-1 and TRBJ1-3; 8 bases agree with TRBD1. Losses at the gene ends were 4 bases for V and 1 base for J; bases not matched to a gene: 7. The CDR3 runs to 16 residues. Germline lookup yields CDR1 SGHRS and CDR2 YFSETQ.

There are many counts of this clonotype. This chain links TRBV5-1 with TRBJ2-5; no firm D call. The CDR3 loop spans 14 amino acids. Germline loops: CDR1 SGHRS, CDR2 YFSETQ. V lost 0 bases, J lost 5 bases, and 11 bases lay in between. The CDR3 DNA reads TGCGCCAGCAGCTTGGGATATTCTGGCGAGACCCAGTACTTC. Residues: CASSLGYSGETQYF.

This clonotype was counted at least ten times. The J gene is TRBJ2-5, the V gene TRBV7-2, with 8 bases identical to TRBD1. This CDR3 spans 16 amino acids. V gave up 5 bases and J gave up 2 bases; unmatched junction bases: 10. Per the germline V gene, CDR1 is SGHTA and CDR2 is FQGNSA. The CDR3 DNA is TGTGCCAGCAGCCCCAGGACAGGGTGGGGGCAAGAGACCCAGTACTTC. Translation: CASSPRTGWGQETQYF.

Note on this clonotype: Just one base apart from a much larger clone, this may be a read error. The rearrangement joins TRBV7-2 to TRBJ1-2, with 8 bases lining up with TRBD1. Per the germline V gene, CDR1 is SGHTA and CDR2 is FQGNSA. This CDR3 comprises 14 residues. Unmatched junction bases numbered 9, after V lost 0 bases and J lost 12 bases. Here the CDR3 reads CASSLATGEPGDTF. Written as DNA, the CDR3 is TGTGCCAGCAGCTTAGCGACAGGGGAGCCGGGCGACACCTTC.

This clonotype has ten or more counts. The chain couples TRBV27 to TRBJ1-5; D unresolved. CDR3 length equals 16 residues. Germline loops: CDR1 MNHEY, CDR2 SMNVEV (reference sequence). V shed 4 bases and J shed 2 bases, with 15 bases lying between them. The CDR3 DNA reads TGTGCCAGCAGTTCCCTATTCTACGAGGGCAATCAGCCCCAGCATTTT. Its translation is CASSSLFYEGNQPQHF.

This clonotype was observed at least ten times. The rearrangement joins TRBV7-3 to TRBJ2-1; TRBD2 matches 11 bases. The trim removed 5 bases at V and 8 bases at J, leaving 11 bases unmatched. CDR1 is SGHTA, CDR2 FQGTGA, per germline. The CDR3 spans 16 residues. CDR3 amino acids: CASSQTLAGGQDEQFF. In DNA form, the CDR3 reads TGTGCCAGCAGCCAGACCTTAGCGGGGGGGCAGGATGAGCAGTTCTTC.

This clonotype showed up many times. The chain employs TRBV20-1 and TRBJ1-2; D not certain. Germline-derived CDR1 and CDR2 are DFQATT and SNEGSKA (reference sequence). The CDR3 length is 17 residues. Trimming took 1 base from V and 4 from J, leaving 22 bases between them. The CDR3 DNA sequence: TGCAGTGCTAGAGTCTCTCTTTTTACGGAGGGTATCTATGGCTACACCTTC. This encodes CSARVSLFTEGIYGYTF.

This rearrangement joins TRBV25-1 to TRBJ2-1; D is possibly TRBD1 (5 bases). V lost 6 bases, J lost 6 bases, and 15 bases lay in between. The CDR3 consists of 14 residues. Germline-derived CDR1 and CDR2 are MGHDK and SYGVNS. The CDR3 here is CASSSARQGNEQFF. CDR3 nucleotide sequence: TGTGCCAGCAGCTCCGCGCGTCAGGGCAATGAGCAGTTCTTC.

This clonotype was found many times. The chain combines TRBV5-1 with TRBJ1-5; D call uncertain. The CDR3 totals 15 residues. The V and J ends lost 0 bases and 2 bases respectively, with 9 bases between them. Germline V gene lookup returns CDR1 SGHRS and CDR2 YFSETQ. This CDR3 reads CASSLEGSGNQPQHF. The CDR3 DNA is TGCGCCAGCAGCTTGGAGGGTTCTGGCAATCAGCCCCAGCATTTT.

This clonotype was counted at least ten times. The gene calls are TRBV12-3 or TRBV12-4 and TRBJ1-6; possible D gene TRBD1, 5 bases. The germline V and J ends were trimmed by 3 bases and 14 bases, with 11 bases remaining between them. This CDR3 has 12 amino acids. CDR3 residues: CASSFPGGSLHF. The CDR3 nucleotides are TGTGCCAGCAGTTTCCCGGGGGGATCCCTCCACTTT.

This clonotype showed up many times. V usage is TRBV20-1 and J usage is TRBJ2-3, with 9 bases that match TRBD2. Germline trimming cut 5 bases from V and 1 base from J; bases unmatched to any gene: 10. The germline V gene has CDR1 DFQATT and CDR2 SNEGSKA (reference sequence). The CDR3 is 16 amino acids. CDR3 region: CSAYSDSGGGTDTQYF. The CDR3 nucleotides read TGCAGTGCTTACTCCGATAGCGGGGGAGGCACAGATACGCAGTATTTT.

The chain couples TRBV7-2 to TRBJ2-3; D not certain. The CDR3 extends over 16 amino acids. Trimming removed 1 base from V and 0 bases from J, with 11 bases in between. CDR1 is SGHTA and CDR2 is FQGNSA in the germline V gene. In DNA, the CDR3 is TGTGCCAGCAGCTTAGGGCAGCTGAGCAGCACAGATACGCAGTATTTT. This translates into CASSLGQLSSTDTQYF.

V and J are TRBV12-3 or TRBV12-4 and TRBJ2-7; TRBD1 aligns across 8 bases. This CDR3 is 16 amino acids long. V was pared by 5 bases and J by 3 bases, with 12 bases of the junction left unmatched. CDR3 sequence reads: CASSPPLPGQVYEQYF. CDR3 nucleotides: TGTGCCAGCAGTCCACCATTACCGGGACAGGTCTACGAGCAGTACTTC.